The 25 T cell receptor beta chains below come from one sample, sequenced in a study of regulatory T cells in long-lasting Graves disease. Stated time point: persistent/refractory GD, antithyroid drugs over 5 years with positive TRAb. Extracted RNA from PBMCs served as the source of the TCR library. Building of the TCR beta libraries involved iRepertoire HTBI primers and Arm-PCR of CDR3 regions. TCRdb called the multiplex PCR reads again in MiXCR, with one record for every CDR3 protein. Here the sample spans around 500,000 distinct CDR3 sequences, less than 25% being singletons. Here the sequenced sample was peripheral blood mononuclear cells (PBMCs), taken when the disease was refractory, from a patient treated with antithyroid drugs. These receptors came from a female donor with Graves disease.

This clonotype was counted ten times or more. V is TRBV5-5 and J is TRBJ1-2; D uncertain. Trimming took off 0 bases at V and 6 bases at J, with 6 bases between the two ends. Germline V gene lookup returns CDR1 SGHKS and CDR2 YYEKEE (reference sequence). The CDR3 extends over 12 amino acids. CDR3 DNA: TGTGCCAGCAGCTTGGCCACGGATGGCTACACCTTC. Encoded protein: CASSLATDGYTF.

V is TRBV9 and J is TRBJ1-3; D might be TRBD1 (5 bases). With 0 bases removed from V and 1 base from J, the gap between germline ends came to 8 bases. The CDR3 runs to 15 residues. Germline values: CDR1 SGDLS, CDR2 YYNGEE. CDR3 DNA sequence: TGTGCCAGCAGCGTAGGAGGGGAGTCTGGAAACACCATATATTTT. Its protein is CASSVGGESGNTIYF. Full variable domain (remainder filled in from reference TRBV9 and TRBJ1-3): DSGVTQTPKHLITATGQRVTLRCSPRSGDLSVYWYQQSLDQGLQFLIQYYNGEERAKGNILERFSAQQFPDLHSELNLSSLELGDSALYFCASSVGGESGNTIYFGEGSWLTVV.

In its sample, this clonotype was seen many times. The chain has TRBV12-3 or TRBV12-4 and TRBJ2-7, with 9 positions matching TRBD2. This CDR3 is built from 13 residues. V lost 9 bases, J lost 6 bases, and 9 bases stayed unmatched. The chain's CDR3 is CASLPGLAGEQYF. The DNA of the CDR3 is TGTGCCAGTTTACCGGGACTAGCTGGCGAGCAGTACTTC.

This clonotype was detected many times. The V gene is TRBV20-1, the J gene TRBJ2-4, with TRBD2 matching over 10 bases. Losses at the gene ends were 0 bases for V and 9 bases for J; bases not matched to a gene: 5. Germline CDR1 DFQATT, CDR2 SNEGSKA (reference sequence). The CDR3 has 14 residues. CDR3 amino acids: CSARDWLAGVIQYF. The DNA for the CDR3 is TGCAGTGCTAGAGATTGGCTAGCGGGAGTCATTCAGTACTTC.

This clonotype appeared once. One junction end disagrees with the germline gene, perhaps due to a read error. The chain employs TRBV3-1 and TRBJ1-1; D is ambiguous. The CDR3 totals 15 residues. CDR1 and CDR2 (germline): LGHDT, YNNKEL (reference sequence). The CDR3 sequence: CAGSQDKGWGSEAFF. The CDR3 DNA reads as TGTGCCGGCAGCCAAGATAAAGGGTGGGGATCTGAAGCTTTCTTT.

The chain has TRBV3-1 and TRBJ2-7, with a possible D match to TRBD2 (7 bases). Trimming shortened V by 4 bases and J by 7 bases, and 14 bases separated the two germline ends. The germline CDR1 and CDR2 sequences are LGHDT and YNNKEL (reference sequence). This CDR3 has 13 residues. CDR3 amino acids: CASSPKGGTEQYF. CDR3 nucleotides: TGTGCCAGCAGCCCGAAGGGGGGGACGGAGCAGTACTTC.

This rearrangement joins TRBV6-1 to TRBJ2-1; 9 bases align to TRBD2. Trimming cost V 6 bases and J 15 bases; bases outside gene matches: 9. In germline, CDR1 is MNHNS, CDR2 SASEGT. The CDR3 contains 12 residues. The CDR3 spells CASSPLAGPTFF. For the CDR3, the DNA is TGTGCCAGCAGCCCCCTAGCGGGACCGACGTTCTTC.

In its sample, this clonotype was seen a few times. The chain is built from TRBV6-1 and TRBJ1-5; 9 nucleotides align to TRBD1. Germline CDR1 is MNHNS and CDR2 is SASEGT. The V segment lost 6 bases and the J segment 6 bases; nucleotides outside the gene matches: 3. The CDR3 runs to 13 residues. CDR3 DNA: TGTGCCAGCAGGGGACAGGGATTTCAGCCCCAGCATTTT. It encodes CASRGQGFQPQHF.

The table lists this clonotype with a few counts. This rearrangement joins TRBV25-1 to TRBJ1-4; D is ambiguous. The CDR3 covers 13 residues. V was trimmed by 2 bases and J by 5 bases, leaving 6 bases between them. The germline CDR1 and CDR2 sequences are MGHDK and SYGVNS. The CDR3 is CASSESMNEKLFF. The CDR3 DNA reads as TGTGCCAGCAGTGAAAGTATGAATGAAAAACTGTTTTTT.

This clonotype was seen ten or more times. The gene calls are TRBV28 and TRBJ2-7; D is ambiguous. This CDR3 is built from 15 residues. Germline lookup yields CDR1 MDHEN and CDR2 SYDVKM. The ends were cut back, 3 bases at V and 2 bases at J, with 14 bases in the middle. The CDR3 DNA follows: TGTGCCAGCAGTTTGAGGTCGACTTTTCCCTACGAGCAGTACTTC. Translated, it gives CASSLRSTFPYEQYF.

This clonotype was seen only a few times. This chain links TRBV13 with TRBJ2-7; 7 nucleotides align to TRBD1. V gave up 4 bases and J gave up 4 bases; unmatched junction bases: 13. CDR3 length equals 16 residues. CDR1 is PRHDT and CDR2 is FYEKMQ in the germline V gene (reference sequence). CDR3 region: CASSSYVQGHVYEQYF. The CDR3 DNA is TGTGCCAGCAGCTCCTACGTACAGGGGCACGTGTACGAGCAGTACTTC.

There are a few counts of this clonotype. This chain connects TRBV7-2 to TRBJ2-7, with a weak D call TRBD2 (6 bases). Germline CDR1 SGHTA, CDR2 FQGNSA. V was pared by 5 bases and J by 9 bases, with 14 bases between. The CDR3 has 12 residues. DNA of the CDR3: TGTGCCAGCAGCCTTCAAATGGGAGGGCAGTACTTC. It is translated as CASSLQMGGQYF.

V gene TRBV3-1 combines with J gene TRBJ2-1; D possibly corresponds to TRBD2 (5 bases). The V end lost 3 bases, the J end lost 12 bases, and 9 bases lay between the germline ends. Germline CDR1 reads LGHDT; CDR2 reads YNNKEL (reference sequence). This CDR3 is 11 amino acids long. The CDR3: CASSQEVGQFF. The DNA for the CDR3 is TGTGCCAGCAGCCAGGAGGTTGGGCAGTTCTTC.

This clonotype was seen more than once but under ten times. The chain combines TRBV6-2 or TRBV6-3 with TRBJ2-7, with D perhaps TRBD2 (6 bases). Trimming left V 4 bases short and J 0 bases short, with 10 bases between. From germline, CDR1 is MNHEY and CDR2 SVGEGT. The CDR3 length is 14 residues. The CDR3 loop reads CASSFGTSSYEQYF. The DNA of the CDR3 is TGTGCCAGCAGTTTTGGGACTTCCTCCTACGAGCAGTACTTC.

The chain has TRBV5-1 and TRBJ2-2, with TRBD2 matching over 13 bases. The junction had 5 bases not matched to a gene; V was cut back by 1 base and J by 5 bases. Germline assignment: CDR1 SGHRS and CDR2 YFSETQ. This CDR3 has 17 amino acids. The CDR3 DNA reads TGCGCCAGCAGCTTGTCGGGACTAGCGGGAAATACCGGGGAGCTGTTTTTT. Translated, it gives CASSLSGLAGNTGELFF.

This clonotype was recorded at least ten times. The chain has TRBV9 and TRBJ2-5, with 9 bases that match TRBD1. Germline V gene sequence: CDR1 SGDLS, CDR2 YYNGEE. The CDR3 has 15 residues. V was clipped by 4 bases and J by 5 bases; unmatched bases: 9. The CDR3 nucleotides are TGTGCCAGCAGCTTCCGGGACAGGGTTGTTGAGACCCAGTACTTC. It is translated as CASSFRDRVVETQYF. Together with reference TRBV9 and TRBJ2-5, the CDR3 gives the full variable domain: DSGVTQTPKHLITATGQRVTLRCSPRSGDLSVYWYQQSLDQGLQFLIQYYNGEERAKGNILERFSAQQFPDLHSELNLSSLELGDSALYFCASSFRDRVVETQYFGPGTRLLVL.

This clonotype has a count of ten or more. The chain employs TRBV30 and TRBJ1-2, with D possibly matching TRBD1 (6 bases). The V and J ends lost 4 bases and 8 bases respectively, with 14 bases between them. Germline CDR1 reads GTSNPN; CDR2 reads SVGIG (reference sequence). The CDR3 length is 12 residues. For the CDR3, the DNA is TGTGCCTGGATTTCGGGGGCGCACGGCTACACCTTC. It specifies CAWISGAHGYTF.

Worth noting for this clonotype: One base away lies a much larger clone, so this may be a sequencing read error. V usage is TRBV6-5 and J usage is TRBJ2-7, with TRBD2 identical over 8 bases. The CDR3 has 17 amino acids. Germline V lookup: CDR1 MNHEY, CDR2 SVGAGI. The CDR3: CAGSYRYSGKLFYEQYF. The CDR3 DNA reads TGTGCCGGCAGTTACCGATATAGCGGGAAATTGTTCTACGAGCAGTACTTC.

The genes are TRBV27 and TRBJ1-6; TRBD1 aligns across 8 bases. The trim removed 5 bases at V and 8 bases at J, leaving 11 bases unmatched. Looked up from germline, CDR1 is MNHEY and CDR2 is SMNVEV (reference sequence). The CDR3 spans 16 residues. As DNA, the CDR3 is TGTGCCAGCAGTCCTCGTATTCGACAGGGGTATTCACCCCTCCACTTT. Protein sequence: CASSPRIRQGYSPLHF.

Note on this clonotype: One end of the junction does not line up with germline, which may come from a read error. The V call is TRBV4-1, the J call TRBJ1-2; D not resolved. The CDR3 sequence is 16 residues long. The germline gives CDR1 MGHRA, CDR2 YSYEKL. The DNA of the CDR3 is TGCGCCAGCAGCCAAGCGCCCGGCAAATCTAATTATGGCTACACCTTC. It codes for CASSQAPGKSNYGYTF.

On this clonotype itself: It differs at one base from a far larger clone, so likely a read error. The CDR3 DNA follows: TGTGCCAGCAGCCCCATTCGACAGAGCACCCAAGAGACCCAGTACTTC. Translation: CASSPIRQSTQETQYF. The chain joins TRBV6-2 or TRBV6-3 to TRBJ2-5, with TRBD1 as a possible D gene (5 bases). Germline V gene lookup returns CDR1 MNHEY and CDR2 SVGEGT. V shed 6 bases and J shed 1 base, with 18 bases lying between them. The CDR3 sequence is 16 residues long.

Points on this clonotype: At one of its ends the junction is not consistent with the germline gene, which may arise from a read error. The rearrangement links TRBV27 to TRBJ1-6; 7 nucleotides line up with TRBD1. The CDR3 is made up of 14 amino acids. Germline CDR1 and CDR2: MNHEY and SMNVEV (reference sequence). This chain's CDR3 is CASKDRNDNSPLYF. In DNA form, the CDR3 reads TGTGCCAGCAAGGACAGGAATGATAATTCACCCCTCTACTTT.

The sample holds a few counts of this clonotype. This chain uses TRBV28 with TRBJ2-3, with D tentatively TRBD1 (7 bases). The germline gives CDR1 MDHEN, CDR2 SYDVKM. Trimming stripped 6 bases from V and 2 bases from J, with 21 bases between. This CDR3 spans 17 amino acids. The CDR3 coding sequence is TGTGCCAGCAGCAACCCGTTCCAGGGGGAGGACACAGATACGCAGTATTTT. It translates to CASSNPFQGEDTDTQYF.

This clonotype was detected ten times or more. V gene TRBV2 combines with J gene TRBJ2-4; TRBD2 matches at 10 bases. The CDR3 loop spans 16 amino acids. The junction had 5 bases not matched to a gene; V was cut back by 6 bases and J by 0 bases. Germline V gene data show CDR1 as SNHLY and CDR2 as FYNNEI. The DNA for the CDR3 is TGTGCCAGCAGGCCCACTAGCGGGATAGCCAAAAACATTCAGTACTTC. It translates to CASRPTSGIAKNIQYF.

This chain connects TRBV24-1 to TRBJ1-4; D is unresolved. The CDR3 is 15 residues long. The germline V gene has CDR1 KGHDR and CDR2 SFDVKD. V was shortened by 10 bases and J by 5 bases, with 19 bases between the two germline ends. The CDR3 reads CATHPEWRENEKLFF. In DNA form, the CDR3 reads TGTGCCACGCACCCAGAGTGGAGGGAGAATGAAAAACTGTTTTTT.